This is a list of T cell receptor beta chains from one sample in a study of OX40 agonist ivuxolimab in advanced cancers. The method was immunoSEQ multiplex PCR; TCRdb's version includes in-frame clones alone and lacks a portion of them. This table has 30,000 to 40,000 clones, 85% to 90% appearing once. This specimen was CD4+ or CD8+ T cells sorted from blood, taken in a trial of the OX40 agonist ivuxolimab. The origin of the receptors is an adult with an advanced solid tumor such as melanoma, head and neck, liver or kidney cancer. Each CDR3 is given with its conserved first and last residue. The D gene is left open where the match is weak. Clone size is shown for a subset of rows, as once, few, many or a class of expanded clone.

clone_size j_call v_call d_call cdr3_nt cdr3_aa
- TRBJ2-7 TRBV7-2 - TGTGCCAGCAACCCGGGACTGAGCTCCTACGAGCAGTACTTC CASNPGLSSYEQYF
medium-sized TRBJ1-2 TRBV6-1 - TGTGCCAGCAGTGAAGTGGCGAAGTATGGCTACACCTTC CASSEVAKYGYTF
- TRBJ2-3 TRBV7-2 - TGTGCCAGCAGCCAAAGGTGGCAGGGGGGAACAGATACGCAGTATTTT CASSQRWQGGTDTQYF
- TRBJ1-4 TRBV5-1 - TGCGCCAGCAGCTTGGAAGGCCCGGGGGCTAATGAAAAACTGTTTTTT CASSLEGPGANEKLFF
- TRBJ2-3 TRBV5-6 TRBD2 TGTGCCAGCAGTTTGTTCGGGGGGTTTCCTAGCACAGATACGCAGTATTTT CASSLFGGFPSTDTQYF
- TRBJ1-5 TRBV14 TRBD1 TGTGCCAGCAGCCCAGGGGGGGTTCAGCCCCAGCATTTT CASSPGGVQPQHF
- TRBJ1-2 TRBV7-2 - TGTGCCAGCAGCTTAGCGGGGCTTTCGGCAGGGGATAACTACACCTTC CASSLAGLSAGDNYTF
- TRBJ2-2 TRBV9 TRBD1 TGTGCCAGCAGCCCGACGACAGGGAATTATGGCACCGGGGAGCTGTTTTTT CASSPTTGNYGTGELFF
- TRBJ1-2 TRBV28 - TGTGCCAGCAGTTTAGGAGGGGACGGCTACACCTTC CASSLGGDGYTF
- TRBJ2-2 TRBV5-4 - TGTGCCAGCAGCTTGAAGGGGGCGAACACCGGGGAGCTGTTTTTT CASSLKGANTGELFF
few TRBJ1-1 TRBV29-1 - TGCAGCGTTGCTTACAGGGATGGCACTGAAGCTTTCTTT CSVAYRDGTEAFF
- TRBJ1-3 TRBV10-3 - TGTGCCATCAGTGACACGTACTCTGGAAACACCATATACTTT CAISDTYSGNTIYF
once TRBJ1-4 TRBV28 - TGTGCCAGCAGTTTGCCGGGACCGGGGACTGGAAAACTGTTTTTT CASSLPGPGTGKLFF
- TRBJ2-7 TRBV7-9 - TGTGCCAGCAGCTTTTCCACTGGGTACGAGCAGTACTTC CASSFSTGYEQYF
- TRBJ2-1 TRBV9 TRBD2 TGTGCCAGCAGCGTAGGGGGACTAGTGGGGGTCCACAATGAGCAGTTCTTC CASSVGGLVGVHNEQFF
- TRBJ1-2 TRBV11-2 - TGTGCCAGCAGCTTAGATTCCCCAGATATCTATGGCTACACCTTC CASSLDSPDIYGYTF
- TRBJ2-1 TRBV5-1 TRBD2 TGCGCCAGCAGCCCGACTAGCGGGGGGGTTAATGAGCAGTTCTTC CASSPTSGGVNEQFF
- TRBJ1-3 TRBV6-1 - TGTGCCAGCAGTGCCCTAACCACGGGAAACACCATATATTTT CASSALTTGNTIYF
- TRBJ2-7 TRBV20-1 - TGCAGTGCTAAGGGAGGATACGAGCAGTACTTC CSAKGGYEQYF
- TRBJ2-3 TRBV5-6 - TGTGCCAGCAGCCCCCCTGGGGAAGATACGCAGTATTTT CASSPPGEDTQYF
- TRBJ1-2 TRBV7-2 - TGTGCCAGCAGCCTAGGAGCAGATGGCTACACCTTC CASSLGADGYTF
- TRBJ1-5 TRBV2 TRBD1 TGTGCCAGCAGTTTACAGGGGGTCAGCCAGCCCCAGCATTTT CASSLQGVSQPQHF
- TRBJ2-7 TRBV5-1 - TGCGCCAGCAGCTTGTCCGTCCCGGGCGAGCAGTACTTC CASSLSVPGEQYF
- TRBJ2-7 TRBV6-5 TRBD1 TGTGCCAGCAGAGATGGACAGGGGGCTGTCTACGAGCAGTACTTC CASRDGQGAVYEQYF
- TRBJ2-6 TRBV10-3 - TGTGCCATCAGTGAGGCGAGTACTGGGGCCAACGTCCTGACTTTC CAISEASTGANVLTF
- TRBJ1-2 TRBV5-5 - TGTGCCAGCACCTTAGGGGAGGGGAACTATGGCTACACCTTC CASTLGEGNYGYTF
- TRBJ2-7 TRBV7-2 - TGTGCCAGCAGCCACACGGAGACAGGTTCGGACGAGCAGTACTTC CASSHTETGSDEQYF
- TRBJ1-2 TRBV7-2 - TGTGCCAGCAGCCCGTCTGGGGCCGGCTATGGCTACACCTTC CASSPSGAGYGYTF
- TRBJ2-3 TRBV6-5 - TGTGCCAGCAGTTACTCGCCTAGTGATCGAGATACGCAGTATTTT CASSYSPSDRDTQYF
- TRBJ1-2 TRBV7-3 TRBD1 TGTGCCAGCAGCCACGAACCTGGCAGGGGGAACTATGGCTACACCTTC CASSHEPGRGNYGYTF
- TRBJ1-3 TRBV9 - TGTGCCAGCAGCCCCGGCTGGAGCTCTGGAAACACCATATATTTT CASSPGWSSGNTIYF
- TRBJ2-1 TRBV29-1 TRBD2 TGCAGCGCACCGACTAGCGGGGGGTACAATGAGCAGTTCTTC CSAPTSGGYNEQFF
- TRBJ1-1 TRBV5-4 TRBD1 TGTGCCAGCAGCGAGGGACAGGAGAACACTGAAGCTTTCTTT CASSEGQENTEAFF
- TRBJ2-2 TRBV18 - TGTGCCAGCTCACCAAGAGGTGCCTTGGACACCGGGGAGCTGTTTTTT CASSPRGALDTGELFF
- TRBJ2-1 TRBV7-3 TRBD1 TGTGCCAGCAGCTTAACAGGGGGCAAGGCGTTCTTC CASSLTGGKAFF
- TRBJ1-1 TRBV10-3 TRBD1 TGTGCCATCAGTTTGACAGGGGTAGGAGAAGCTTTCTTT CAISLTGVGEAFF
- TRBJ1-2 TRBV5-1 - TGCGCCAGCAGCTTGACACAGGGACCACGGAATGGCTACACCTTC CASSLTQGPRNGYTF
- TRBJ1-2 TRBV5-1 - TGCGCCAGCAGCCCCTCCGGGGCAACTAACTATGGCTACACCTTC CASSPSGATNYGYTF
once TRBJ1-1 TRBV6-5 - TGTGCCAGCAGTTTTGGCAGGAACACTGAAGCTTTCTTT CASSFGRNTEAFF
- TRBJ2-7 TRBV5-4 - TGTGCCAGCAGCTTACAGGGCTCCGACGAGCAGTACTTC CASSLQGSDEQYF
- TRBJ2-1 TRBV5-4 - TGTGCCAGCAGCTCTAGTGGGGGCCCATACAATGAGCAGTTCTTC CASSSSGGPYNEQFF
- TRBJ1-4 TRBV1 - TGCACCAGCAGCCTACGGCAACAGCCTGCAACTAATGAAAAACTGTTTTTT CTSSLRQQPATNEKLFF